The 26 T cell receptor beta chains given below trace back to one sample, sequenced in a study of cytomegalovirus exposure and HLA in healthy donors. With 60 Vbeta and 13 Jbeta primers, the PCR was carried out. Profiling relied on immunoSEQ multiplex PCR, and the TCRdb table lists in-frame clones only, not all of them. The table lists about 120,000 clones, 79% of them singletons. Input material: PBMCs. These receptors were obtained from a man aged 25-40 years in good health and CMV-seropositive.

J is TRBJ1-1 and V is TRBV5-1, with 8 nucleotides matching TRBD1. This CDR3 has 15 residues. Germline V gene sequence: CDR1 SGHRS, CDR2 YFSETQ. Trimming took 0 bases from V and 1 from J; bases not matched to a gene: 2. In DNA form, the CDR3 reads TGCGCCAGCAGCTTGGCCCAGGGGGCGAACACTGAAGCTTTCTTT. This gives the protein CASSLAQGANTEAFF.

V is TRBV4-3 and J is TRBJ2-2; D might be TRBD1 (5 bases). Trimming left V 0 bases short and J 7 bases short, with 6 bases between. This CDR3 has 13 amino acids. Germline CDR1 LGHNA, CDR2 YSLEER. CDR3 in amino acids: CASSQETGGELFF. The DNA for the CDR3 is TGCGCCAGCAGCCAAGAAACAGGCGGGGAGCTGTTTTTT.

The chain is built from TRBV27 and TRBJ1-2; maybe TRBD1 (6 bases). The CDR3 totals 15 residues. Germline-derived CDR1 and CDR2 are MNHEY and SMNVEV (reference sequence). Trimming removed 3 bases from V and 5 bases from J, with 16 bases in between. The CDR3 coding sequence is TGTGCCAGCAGTTTCTATAGGACAGATCAATATGGCTACACCTTC. Translation gives CASSFYRTDQYGYTF.

The chain combines TRBV25-1 with TRBJ2-7, with D maybe TRBD2 (6 bases). Trimming took 6 bases from V and 0 from J, leaving 15 bases between them. Germline V gene data show CDR1 as MGHDK and CDR2 as SYGVNS. The CDR3 covers 15 residues. The CDR3 region has the DNA TGTGCCAGCAGCCAGGCGGACTACCGCTCCTACGAGCAGTACTTC. Translating gives CASSQADYRSYEQYF.

V and J are TRBV7-9 and TRBJ1-2, with D unclear. V shed 2 bases and J shed 4 bases, with 5 bases lying between them. CDR1 and CDR2 from the germline V gene are SEHNR and FQNEAQ (reference sequence). The CDR3 has 12 amino acids. This chain's CDR3 is CASSLFIYGYTF. The CDR3, as DNA: TGTGCCAGCAGCTTATTCATCTATGGCTACACCTTC. Drawing the rest from reference TRBV7-9 and TRBJ1-2, the complete variable domain is DTGVSQNPRHKITKRGQNVTFRCDPISEHNRLYWYRQTLGQGPEFLTYFQNEAQLEKSRLLSDRFSAERPKGSFSTLEIQRTEQGDSAMYLCASSLFIYGYTFGSGTRLTVV.

J is TRBJ2-7 and V is TRBV5-4, with 8 bases fitting TRBD1. Germline trimming cut 2 bases from V and 4 bases from J; bases unmatched to any gene: 8. This CDR3 has 15 residues. Germline V CDR1 and CDR2: SGHNT, YYREEE (reference sequence). CDR3 bases: TGTGCCAGCAGCTTAGGACAGGGTGGGGTATACGAGCAGTACTTC. Translated, it gives CASSLGQGGVYEQYF.

As DNA, the CDR3 is TGCAGCGTCAGGACAGGGGGCCTAGGAGGCTACACCTTC. This translates into CSVRTGGLGGYTF. The genes are TRBV29-1 and TRBJ1-2; 11 positions agree with TRBD1. Germline V gene sequence: CDR1 SQVTM, CDR2 ANQGSEA. The CDR3 is made up of 13 amino acids. V dropped 6 bases and J dropped 8; count of bases not matched to a gene: 8.

Only one count was recorded for this clone. V gene TRBV12-5 combines with J gene TRBJ2-3; 7 bases are shared with TRBD2. The CDR3 spans 16 residues. Germline CDR1 is LGHNT and CDR2 is FRNRAP. Trimming removed 2 bases from V and 0 bases from J; junction bases left unmatched: 5. CDR3 in amino acids: CASGLPSGVSTDTQYF. The CDR3 DNA reads TGTGCTAGTGGTTTGCCCAGCGGGGTTAGCACAGATACGCAGTATTTT.

The chain uses TRBV4-1 and TRBJ1-2; 8 positions match TRBD1. The CDR3 runs 14 residues. The germline V gene has CDR1 MGHRA and CDR2 YSYEKL. V shed 7 bases and J 6 bases; nucleotides not matched to a gene: 10. CDR3 sequence (DNA): TGCGCCAGCACCCGGACAGGGACTCAGGATGGCTACACCTTC. It specifies CASTRTGTQDGYTF.

The V call is TRBV29-1, the J call TRBJ1-1, with D possibly matching TRBD1 (6 bases). Trimming took 7 bases from V and 1 from J, leaving 10 bases between them. Germline CDR1 and CDR2: SQVTM and ANQGSEA. This CDR3 comprises 12 residues. The CDR3 loop is CSAGQQNTEAFF. CDR3 nucleotide sequence: TGCAGCGCGGGACAACAGAACACTGAAGCTTTCTTT.

J is TRBJ1-5 and V is TRBV7-2, with D hard to call. Germline loops: CDR1 SGHTA, CDR2 FQGNSA. V lost 1 base and J 4 bases, leaving 5 bases between the germline ends. The CDR3 has 13 residues. Here the CDR3 reads CASSLGENQPQHF. As DNA, the CDR3 is TGTGCCAGCAGCTTAGGAGAGAATCAGCCCCAGCATTTT.

This chain links TRBV27 with TRBJ2-1, with 7 bases aligning to TRBD1. This CDR3 is 16 amino acids long. Trimming cost V 3 bases and J 7 bases; bases outside gene matches: 12. In germline, CDR1 is MNHEY, CDR2 SMNVEV (reference sequence). CDR3: CASSLRTGFTRNEQFF. As DNA, the CDR3 is TGTGCCAGCAGTTTGAGGACAGGTTTCACCAGAAATGAGCAGTTCTTC.

The chain combines TRBV13 with TRBJ2-3; weak D call: TRBD1 (6 bases). The CDR3 has 15 residues. Germline V CDR1 and CDR2: PRHDT, FYEKMQ (reference sequence). Trimming took off 4 bases at V and 2 bases at J, with 13 bases between the two ends. The CDR3 loop reads CASSSETGPTDTQYF. CDR3 in DNA: TGTGCCAGCAGCTCGGAGACAGGACCCACAGATACGCAGTATTTT.

The chain carries TRBV10-1 and TRBJ1-3, with a possible D match to TRBD1 (5 bases). The CDR3 covers 17 residues. The V end lost 0 bases, the J end lost 0 bases, and 12 bases lay between the germline ends. Germline V CDR1 and CDR2: WNHNN, SYGVQD (reference sequence). The CDR3 nucleotides are TGCGCCAGCAGTGAGTCTGAAGGGACTTACTCTGGAAACACCATATATTTT. It specifies CASSESEGTYSGNTIYF.

This chain connects TRBV18 to TRBJ1-3, with D maybe TRBD1 (5 bases). CDR3 length: 15 residues. Germline values: CDR1 KGHSH, CDR2 LQKENI. Between the trimmed V and J ends, which lost 3 bases and 0 bases, there was a span of 9 bases. This CDR3 is CASSPQGSSGNTIYF. DNA of the CDR3: TGTGCCAGCTCACCCCAGGGAAGCTCTGGAAACACCATATATTTT.

J is TRBJ1-1 and V is TRBV2, with 9 bases that match TRBD1. This CDR3 spans 14 amino acids. V dropped 9 bases and J dropped 4; count of bases not matched to a gene: 9. The germline V gene encodes CDR1 SNHLY and CDR2 FYNNEI. This chain's CDR3 is CASSQQGAITEAFF. Here the CDR3 DNA reads TGTGCCAGTTCTCAACAGGGGGCGATCACTGAAGCTTTCTTT.

This chain connects TRBV12-5 to TRBJ1-1; 11 positions match TRBD1. The CDR3 has 15 amino acids. The V segment lost 1 base and the J segment 6 bases; nucleotides outside the gene matches: 4. Germline CDR1 LGHNT, CDR2 FRNRAP. The CDR3 sequence is CASGLGTGGPAEAFF. CDR3 bases: TGTGCTAGTGGTTTGGGGACAGGGGGCCCGGCTGAAGCTTTCTTT.

This clone was counted only a few times. V usage is TRBV2 and J usage is TRBJ2-1; no clear D. Per germline, CDR1 SNHLY and CDR2 FYNNEI. V gave up 1 base and J gave up 8 bases, with 9 bases separating them. This CDR3 is 13 amino acids long. CDR3 nucleotide sequence: TGTGCCAGCAGTGAAGGGATAGCCTATGAGCAGTTCTTC. It specifies CASSEGIAYEQFF.

The rearrangement joins TRBV11-2 to TRBJ1-2; D uncertain. This CDR3 is built from 11 residues. Germline V gene lookup returns CDR1 SGHAT and CDR2 FQNNGV. V lost 4 bases and J 5 bases, leaving 5 bases between the germline ends. The CDR3 nucleotides are TGTGCCAGCAGCTCCGAGTATGGCTACACCTTC. Translation: CASSSEYGYTF.

Written as DNA, the CDR3 is TGTGCCTGGAGTATGCAGGGGGAGCAGCCCCAGCATTTT. Residues: CAWSMQGEQPQHF. The gene calls are TRBV30 and TRBJ1-5; 7 nucleotides match TRBD1. The germline CDR1 and CDR2 sequences are GTSNPN and SVGIG (reference sequence). V trimming: 2 bases; J trimming: 7 bases; junction bases outside the gene matches: 5. The CDR3 sequence is 13 residues long. Using reference TRBV30 and TRBJ1-5 for the parts outside the CDR3, the full variable domain is SQTIHQWPATLVQPVGSPLSLECTVEGTSNPNLYWYRQAAGRGLQLLFYSVGIGQISSEVPQNLSASRPQDRQFILSSKKLLLSDSGFYLCAWSMQGEQPQHFGDGTRLSIL.

This sequence joins TRBV5-1 and TRBJ1-3; tentative D call: TRBD1 (5 bases). Trimming pared 5 bases from V and 8 bases from J, leaving 14 bases between. CDR1 SGHRS and CDR2 YFSETQ come from the germline V gene. CDR3 length: 13 amino acids. CDR3 coding DNA: TGCGCCAGCAGAAATCAGGGAACAGACACCATATATTTT. This translates into CASRNQGTDTIYF.

The rearrangement joins TRBV10-1 to TRBJ2-2, with D possibly matching TRBD1 (6 bases). Germline V gene sequence: CDR1 WNHNN, CDR2 SYGVQD (reference sequence). The CDR3 totals 18 residues. Trimming took 3 bases from V and 3 from J, leaving 20 bases between them. The CDR3 DNA reads TGCGCCAGCAGTGATCTATTTGTCGACAGGCGGCACACCGGGGAGCTGTTTTTT. Amino acids: CASSDLFVDRRHTGELFF.

This rearrangement joins TRBV5-4 to TRBJ2-5; perhaps TRBD2 as D (7 bases). This CDR3 has 18 amino acids. Germline V gene lookup returns CDR1 SGHNT and CDR2 YYREEE (reference sequence). Deletions cut 4 bases from V and 5 bases from J, with 27 bases between. This CDR3 is CASSPEGVGGGPGETQYF. DNA of the CDR3: TGTGCCAGCAGCCCGGAGGGGGTCGGGGGAGGGCCGGGGGAGACCCAGTACTTC.

This chain joins TRBV7-2 and TRBJ2-4; D perhaps matches TRBD2 (6 bases). In germline, CDR1 is SGHTA, CDR2 FQGNSA. The CDR3 is made up of 14 amino acids. V lost 1 base, J lost 12 bases, and 16 bases lay in between. CDR3 in DNA: TGTGCCAGCAGCTTAGATGGGGGGAGAGACAGTCAGTACTTC. This translates into CASSLDGGRDSQYF. The variable domain in full, with the rest retrieved from reference TRBV7-2 and TRBJ2-4, is GAGVSQSPSNKVTEKGKDVELRCDPISGHTALYWYRQSLGQGLEFLIYFQGNSAPDKSGLPSDRFSAERTGGSVSTLTIQRTQQEDSAVYLCASSLDGGRDSQYFGAGTRLSVL.

The chain joins TRBV15 to TRBJ2-3; D remains unclear. Germline V gene lookup returns CDR1 LNHNV and CDR2 YYDKDF (reference sequence). This CDR3 spans 13 amino acids. Trimming shortened V by 1 base and J by 7 bases, and 9 bases separated the two germline ends. The CDR3 protein is CATSRGPENTQYF. The CDR3 DNA sequence: TGTGCCACCAGCAGAGGTCCGGAGAATACGCAGTATTTT. Filled out from reference TRBV15 and TRBJ2-3, the complete variable domain reads DAMVIQNPRYQVTQFGKPVTLSCSQTLNHNVMYWYQQKSSQAPKLLFHYYDKDFNNEADTPDNFQSRRPNTSFCFLDIRSPGLGDTAMYLCATSRGPENTQYFGPGTRLTVL.

This clone was seen a single time. Other DNA sequences from this sample encode an identical CDR3 as well. The rearrangement joins TRBV28 to TRBJ2-7; TRBD2 agrees at 14 bases. This CDR3 region has 16 residues. The V segment lost 7 bases and the J segment 7 bases; nucleotides outside the gene matches: 12. The germline V gene has CDR1 MDHEN and CDR2 SYDVKM. CDR3 region: CASTSPGTSGSGEQYF. CDR3 nucleotides: TGTGCCAGCACTTCTCCAGGGACTAGCGGGAGTGGAGAGCAGTACTTC.